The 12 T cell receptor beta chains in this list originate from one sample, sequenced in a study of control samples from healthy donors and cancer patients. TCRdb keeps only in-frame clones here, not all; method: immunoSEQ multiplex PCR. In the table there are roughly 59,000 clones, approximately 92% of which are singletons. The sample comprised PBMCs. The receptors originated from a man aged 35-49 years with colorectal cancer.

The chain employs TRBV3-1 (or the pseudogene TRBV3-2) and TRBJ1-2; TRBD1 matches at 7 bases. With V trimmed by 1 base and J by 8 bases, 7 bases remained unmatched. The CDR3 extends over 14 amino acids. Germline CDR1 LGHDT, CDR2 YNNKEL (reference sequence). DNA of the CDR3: TGTGCCAGCAGCCAAGTAACAGGGGCCCACGGCTACACCTTC. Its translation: CASSQVTGAHGYTF.

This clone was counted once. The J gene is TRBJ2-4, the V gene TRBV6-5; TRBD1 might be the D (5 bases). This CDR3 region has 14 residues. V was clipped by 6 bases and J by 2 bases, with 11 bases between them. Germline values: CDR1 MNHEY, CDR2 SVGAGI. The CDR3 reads CASSGRATKNIQYF. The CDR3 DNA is TGTGCCAGCAGCGGCAGGGCTACCAAAAACATTCAGTACTTC.

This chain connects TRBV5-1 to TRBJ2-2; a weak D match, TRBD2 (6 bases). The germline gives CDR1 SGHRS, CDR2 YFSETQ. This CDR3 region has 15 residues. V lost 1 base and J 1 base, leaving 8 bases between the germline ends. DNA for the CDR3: TGCGCCAGCAGCTTGATTAGCGGGAACACCGGGGAGCTGTTTTTT. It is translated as CASSLISGNTGELFF. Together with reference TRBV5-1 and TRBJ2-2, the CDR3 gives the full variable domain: KAGVTQTPRYLIKTRGQQVTLSCSPISGHRSVSWYQQTPGQGLQFLFEYFSETQRNKGNFPGRFSGRQFSNSRSEMNVSTLELGDSALYLCASSLISGNTGELFFGEGSRLTVL.

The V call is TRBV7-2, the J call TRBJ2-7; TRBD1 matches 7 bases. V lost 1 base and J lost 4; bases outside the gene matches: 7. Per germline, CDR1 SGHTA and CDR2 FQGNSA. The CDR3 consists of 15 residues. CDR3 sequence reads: CASSLGSTGWYEQYF. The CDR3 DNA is TGTGCCAGCAGCTTAGGTTCGACAGGGTGGTACGAGCAGTACTTC.

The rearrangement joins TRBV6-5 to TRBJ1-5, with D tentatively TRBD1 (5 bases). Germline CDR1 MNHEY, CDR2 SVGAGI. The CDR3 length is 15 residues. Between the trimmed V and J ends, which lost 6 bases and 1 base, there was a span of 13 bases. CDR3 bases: TGTGCCAGCAGGAGGGCGGGGGGAAGCAATCAGCCCCAGCATTTT. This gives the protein CASRRAGGSNQPQHF.

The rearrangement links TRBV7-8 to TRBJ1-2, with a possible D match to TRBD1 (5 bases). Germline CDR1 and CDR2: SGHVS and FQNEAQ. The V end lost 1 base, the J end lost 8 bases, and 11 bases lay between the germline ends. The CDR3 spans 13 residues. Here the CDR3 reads CASSLVPGTGYTF. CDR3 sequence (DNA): TGTGCCAGCAGCTTAGTGCCAGGGACGGGCTACACCTTC.

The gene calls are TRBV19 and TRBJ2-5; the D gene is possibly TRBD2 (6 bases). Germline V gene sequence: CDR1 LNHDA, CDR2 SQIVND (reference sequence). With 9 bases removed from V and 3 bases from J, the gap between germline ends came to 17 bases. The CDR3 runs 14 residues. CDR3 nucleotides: TGTGCCAGCGGGGGTGTGGGTGGAAAAGAGACCCAGTACTTC. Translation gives CASGGVGGKETQYF.

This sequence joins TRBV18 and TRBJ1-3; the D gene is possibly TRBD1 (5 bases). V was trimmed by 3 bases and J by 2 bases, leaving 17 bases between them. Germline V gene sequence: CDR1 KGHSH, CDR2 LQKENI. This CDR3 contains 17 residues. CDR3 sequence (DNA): TGTGCCAGCTCACCTTCGAATGCAGGGCAGACTGGAAACACCATATATTTT. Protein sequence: CASSPSNAGQTGNTIYF.

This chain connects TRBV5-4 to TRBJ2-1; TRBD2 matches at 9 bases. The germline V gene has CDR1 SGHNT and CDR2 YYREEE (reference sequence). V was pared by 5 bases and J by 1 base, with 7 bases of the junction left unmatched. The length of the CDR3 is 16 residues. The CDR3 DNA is TGTGCCAGCAGTCGCGGGGGGGCCATATCCTACAATGAGCAGTTCTTC. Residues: CASSRGGAISYNEQFF. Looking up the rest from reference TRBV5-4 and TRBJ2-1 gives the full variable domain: ETGVTQSPTHLIKTRGQQVTLRCSSQSGHNTVSWYQQALGQGPQFIFQYYREEENGRGNFPPRFSGLQFPNYSSELNVNALELDDSALYLCASSRGGAISYNEQFFGPGTRLTVL.

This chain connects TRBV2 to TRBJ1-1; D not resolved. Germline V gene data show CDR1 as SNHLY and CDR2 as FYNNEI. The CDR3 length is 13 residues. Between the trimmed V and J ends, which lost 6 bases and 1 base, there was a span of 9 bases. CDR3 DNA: TGTGCCAGCAGACAAGGTGAGAACACTGAAGCTTTCTTT. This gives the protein CASRQGENTEAFF.

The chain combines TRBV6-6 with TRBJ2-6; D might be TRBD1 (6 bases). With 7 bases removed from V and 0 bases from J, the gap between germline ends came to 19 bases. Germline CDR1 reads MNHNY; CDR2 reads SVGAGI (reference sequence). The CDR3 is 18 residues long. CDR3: CASIRSTGLNSGANVLTF. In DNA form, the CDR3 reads TGTGCCAGCATCCGATCTACAGGGTTAAACTCTGGGGCCAACGTCCTGACTTTC.

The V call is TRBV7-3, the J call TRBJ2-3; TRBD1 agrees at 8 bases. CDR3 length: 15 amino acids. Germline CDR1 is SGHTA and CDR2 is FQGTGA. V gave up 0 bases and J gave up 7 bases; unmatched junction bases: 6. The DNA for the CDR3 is TGTGCCAGCAGCTTAACTGGACAGGGTACTCATACGCAGTATTTT. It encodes CASSLTGQGTHTQYF.